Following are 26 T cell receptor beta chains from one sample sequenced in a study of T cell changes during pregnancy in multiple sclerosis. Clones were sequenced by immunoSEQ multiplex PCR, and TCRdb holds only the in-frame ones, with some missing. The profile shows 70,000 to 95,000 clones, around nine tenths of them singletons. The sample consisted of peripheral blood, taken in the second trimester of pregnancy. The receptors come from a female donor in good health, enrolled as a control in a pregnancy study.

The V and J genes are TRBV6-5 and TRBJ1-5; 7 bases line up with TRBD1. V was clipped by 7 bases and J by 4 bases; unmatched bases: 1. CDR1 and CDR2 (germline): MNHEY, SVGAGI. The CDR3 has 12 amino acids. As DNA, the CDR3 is TGTGCCAGCACGACAGGGAATCAGCCCCAGCATTTT. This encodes CASTTGNQPQHF.

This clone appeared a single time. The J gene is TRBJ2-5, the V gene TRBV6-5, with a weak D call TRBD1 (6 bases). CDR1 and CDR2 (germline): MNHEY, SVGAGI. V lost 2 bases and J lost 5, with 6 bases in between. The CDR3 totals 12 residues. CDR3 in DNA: TGTGCCAGCAGTTACAGGGGGGAGACCCAGTACTTC. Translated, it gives CASSYRGETQYF.

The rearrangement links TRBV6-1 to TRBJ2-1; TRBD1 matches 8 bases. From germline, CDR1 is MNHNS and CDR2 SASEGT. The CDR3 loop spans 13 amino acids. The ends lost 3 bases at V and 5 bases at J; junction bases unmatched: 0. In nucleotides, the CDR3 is TGTGCCAGCAGTGAGGGACAGGACAATGAGCAGTTCTTC. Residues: CASSEGQDNEQFF.

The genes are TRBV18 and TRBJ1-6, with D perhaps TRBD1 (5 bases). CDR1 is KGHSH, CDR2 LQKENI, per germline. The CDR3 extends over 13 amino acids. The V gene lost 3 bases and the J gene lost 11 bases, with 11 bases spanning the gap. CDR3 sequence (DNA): TGTGCCAGCTCACCCCGGACATTTACACCCCTCCACTTT. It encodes CASSPRTFTPLHF.

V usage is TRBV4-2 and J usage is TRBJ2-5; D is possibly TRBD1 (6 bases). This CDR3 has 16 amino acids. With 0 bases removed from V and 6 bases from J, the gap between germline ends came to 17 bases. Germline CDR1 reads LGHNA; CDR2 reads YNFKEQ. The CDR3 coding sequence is TGTGCCAGCAGCCAAGAAGGGGGTAGGCCAGAGAAGACCCAGTACTTC. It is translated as CASSQEGGRPEKTQYF.

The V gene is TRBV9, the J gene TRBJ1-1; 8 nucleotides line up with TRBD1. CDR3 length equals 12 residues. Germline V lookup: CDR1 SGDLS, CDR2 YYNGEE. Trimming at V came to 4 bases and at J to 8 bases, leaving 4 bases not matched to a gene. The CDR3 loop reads CASSSRQGEAFF. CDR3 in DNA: TGTGCCAGCAGCTCTAGACAGGGGGAAGCTTTCTTT.

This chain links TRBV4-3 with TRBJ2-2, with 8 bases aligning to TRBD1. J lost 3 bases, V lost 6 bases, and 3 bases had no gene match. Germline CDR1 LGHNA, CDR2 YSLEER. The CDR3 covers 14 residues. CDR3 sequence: CASSRQGHTGELFF. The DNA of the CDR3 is TGCGCCAGCAGTCGACAGGGGCACACCGGGGAGCTGTTTTTT.

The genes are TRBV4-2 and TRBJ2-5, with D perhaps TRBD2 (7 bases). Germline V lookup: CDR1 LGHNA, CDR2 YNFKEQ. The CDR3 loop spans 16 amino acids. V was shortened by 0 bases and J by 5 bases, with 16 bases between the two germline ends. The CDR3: CASSQDMGGAVETQYF. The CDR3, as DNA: TGTGCCAGCAGCCAAGATATGGGGGGGGCTGTGGAGACCCAGTACTTC.

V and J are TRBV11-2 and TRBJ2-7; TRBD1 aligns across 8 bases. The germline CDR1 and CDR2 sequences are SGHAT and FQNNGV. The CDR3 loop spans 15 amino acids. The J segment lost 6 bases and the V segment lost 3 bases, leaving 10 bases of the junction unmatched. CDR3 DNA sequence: TGTGCCAGCAGCTTCCAGGGGGCGCGATGGGTCGAGCAGTACTTC. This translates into CASSFQGARWVEQYF.

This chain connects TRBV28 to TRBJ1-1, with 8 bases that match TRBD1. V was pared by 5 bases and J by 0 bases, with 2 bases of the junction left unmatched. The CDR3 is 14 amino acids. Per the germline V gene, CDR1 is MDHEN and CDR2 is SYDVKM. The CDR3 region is CASSHRGMNTEAFF. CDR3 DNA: TGTGCCAGCAGTCACAGGGGGATGAACACTGAAGCTTTCTTT.

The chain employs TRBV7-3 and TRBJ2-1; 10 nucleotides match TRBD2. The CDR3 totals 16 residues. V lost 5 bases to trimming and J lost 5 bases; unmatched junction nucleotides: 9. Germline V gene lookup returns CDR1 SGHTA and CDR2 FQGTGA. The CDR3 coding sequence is TGTGCCAGCAGCCTTGAAGCGGGGGGGTCCCACAATGAGCAGTTCTTC. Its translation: CASSLEAGGSHNEQFF.

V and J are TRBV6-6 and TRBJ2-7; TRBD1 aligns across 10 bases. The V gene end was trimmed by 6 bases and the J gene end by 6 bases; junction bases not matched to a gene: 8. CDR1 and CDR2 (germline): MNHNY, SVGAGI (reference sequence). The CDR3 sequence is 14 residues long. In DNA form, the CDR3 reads TGTGCCAGCAGGGGTCGACAGGGGGCGGGCGAGCAGTACTTC. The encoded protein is CASRGRQGAGEQYF.

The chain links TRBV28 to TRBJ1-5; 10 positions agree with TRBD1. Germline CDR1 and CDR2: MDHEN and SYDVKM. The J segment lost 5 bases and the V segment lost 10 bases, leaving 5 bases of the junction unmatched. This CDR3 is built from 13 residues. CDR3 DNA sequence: TGTGCCACGGGACAGGGGAGGTATCAGCCCCAGCATTTT. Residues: CATGQGRYQPQHF.

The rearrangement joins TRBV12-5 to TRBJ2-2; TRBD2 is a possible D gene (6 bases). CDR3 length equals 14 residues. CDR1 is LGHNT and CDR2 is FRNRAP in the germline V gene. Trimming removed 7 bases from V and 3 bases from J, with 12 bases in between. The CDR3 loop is CASVEGRYTGELFF. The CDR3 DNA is TGTGCTAGTGTGGAGGGCAGGTACACCGGGGAGCTGTTTTTT.

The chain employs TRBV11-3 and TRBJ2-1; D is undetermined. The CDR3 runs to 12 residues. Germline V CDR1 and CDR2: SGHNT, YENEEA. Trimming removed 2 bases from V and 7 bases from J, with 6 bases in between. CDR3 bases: TGTGCCAGCAGCTTAAACGGGAATGAGCAGTTCTTC. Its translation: CASSLNGNEQFF.

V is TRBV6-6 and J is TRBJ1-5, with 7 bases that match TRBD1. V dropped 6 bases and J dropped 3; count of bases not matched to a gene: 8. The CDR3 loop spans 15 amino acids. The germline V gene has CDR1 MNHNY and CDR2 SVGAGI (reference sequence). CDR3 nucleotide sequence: TGTGCCAGCAGCCAGACAGGGATCCTCAATCAGCCCCAGCATTTT. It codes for CASSQTGILNQPQHF.

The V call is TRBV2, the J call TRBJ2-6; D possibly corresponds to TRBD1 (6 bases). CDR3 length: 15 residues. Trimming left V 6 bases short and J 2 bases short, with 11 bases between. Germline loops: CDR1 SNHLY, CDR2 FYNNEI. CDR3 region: CASRGATAGANVLTF. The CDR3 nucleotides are TGTGCCAGCAGGGGGGCAACGGCTGGGGCCAACGTCCTGACTTTC.

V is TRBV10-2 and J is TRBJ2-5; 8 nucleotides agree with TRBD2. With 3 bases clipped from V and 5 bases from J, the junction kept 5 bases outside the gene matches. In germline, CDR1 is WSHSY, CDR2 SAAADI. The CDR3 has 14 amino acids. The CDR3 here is CASSDAGGGETQYF. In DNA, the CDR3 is TGCGCCAGCAGTGATGCGGGGGGTGGTGAGACCCAGTACTTC.

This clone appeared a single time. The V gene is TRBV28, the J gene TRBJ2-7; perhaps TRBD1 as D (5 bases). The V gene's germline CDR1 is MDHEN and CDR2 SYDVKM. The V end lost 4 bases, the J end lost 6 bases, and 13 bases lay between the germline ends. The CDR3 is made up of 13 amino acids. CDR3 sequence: CASSSHVGREQYF. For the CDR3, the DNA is TGTGCCAGCAGTTCCCACGTGGGGCGCGAGCAGTACTTC.

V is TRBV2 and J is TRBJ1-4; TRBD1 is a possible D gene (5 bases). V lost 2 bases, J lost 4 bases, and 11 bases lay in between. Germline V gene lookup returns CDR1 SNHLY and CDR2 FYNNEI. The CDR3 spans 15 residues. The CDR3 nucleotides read TGTGCCAGCAGTGAATGGGGACTCCGTAATGAAAAACTGTTTTTT. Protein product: CASSEWGLRNEKLFF.

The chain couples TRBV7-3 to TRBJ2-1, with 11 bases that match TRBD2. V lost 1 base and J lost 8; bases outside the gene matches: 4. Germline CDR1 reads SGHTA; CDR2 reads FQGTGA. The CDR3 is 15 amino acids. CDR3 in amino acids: CASSLRLAGLDEQFF. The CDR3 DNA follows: TGTGCCAGCAGCTTAAGACTAGCGGGGCTCGATGAGCAGTTCTTC.

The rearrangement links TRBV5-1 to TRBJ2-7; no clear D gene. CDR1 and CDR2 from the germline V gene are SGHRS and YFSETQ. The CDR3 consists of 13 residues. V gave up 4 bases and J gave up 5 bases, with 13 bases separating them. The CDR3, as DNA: TGCGCCAGCAGCCATCCTCGAACGGACGAGCAGTACTTC. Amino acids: CASSHPRTDEQYF.

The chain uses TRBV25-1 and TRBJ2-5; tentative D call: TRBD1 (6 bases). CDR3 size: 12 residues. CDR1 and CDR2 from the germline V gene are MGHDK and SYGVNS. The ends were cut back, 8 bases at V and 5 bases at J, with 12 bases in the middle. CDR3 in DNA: TGTGCCAGCGTGGACAGAATGGAGACCCAGTACTTC. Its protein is CASVDRMETQYF.

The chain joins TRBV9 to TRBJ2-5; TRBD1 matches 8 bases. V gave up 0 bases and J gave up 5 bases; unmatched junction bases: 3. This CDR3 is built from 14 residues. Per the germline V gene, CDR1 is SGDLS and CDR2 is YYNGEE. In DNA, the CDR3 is TGTGCCAGCAGCGTAGGACAGGGGAGGGAGACCCAGTACTTC. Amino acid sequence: CASSVGQGRETQYF.

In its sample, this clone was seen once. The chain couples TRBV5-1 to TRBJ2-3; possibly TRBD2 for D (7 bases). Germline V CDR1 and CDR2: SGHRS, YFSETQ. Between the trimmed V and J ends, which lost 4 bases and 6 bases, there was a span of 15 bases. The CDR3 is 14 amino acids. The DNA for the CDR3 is TGCGCCAGCAGCCCGGGGGGCGGGGCCGATACGCAGTATTTT. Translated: CASSPGGGADTQYF.

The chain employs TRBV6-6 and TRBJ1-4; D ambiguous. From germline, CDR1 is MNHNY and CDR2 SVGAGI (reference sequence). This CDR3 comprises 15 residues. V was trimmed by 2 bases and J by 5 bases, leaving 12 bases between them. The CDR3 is CASSYRGRRNEKLFF. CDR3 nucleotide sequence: TGTGCCAGCAGTTACCGCGGTAGGAGAAATGAAAAACTGTTTTTT.